This TCR beta chain came from a study of CD8 T cells in Susac syndrome. RNA totalling roughly 0.45 to 1 ug underwent reverse transcription with random hexamers. TCRdb re-called the immunoSEQ multiplex PCR reads with MiXCR, one entry per CDR3 protein. The sample holds around 150,000 distinct CDR3 sequences; around 94% are singletons and the top ten take about 0.13%. The CDR3 is made up of 15 amino acids. Germline V gives CDR1 SGDLS, CDR2 YYNGEE. V lost 0 bases and J lost 7; bases outside the gene matches: 7. The specimen sequenced was CD4+ T cells from PBMCs. This chain connects TRBV9 to TRBJ2-7, with 10 bases fitting TRBD1. This TCR was sampled from a human donor in good health. In DNA, the CDR3 is TGTGCCAGCAGCGTAGAAAGTGACAGGGGGCGTGAGCAGTACTTC. Its protein product is CASSVESDRGREQYF.